The entry that follows covers one T cell receptor (beta chain) sequence. This sequence may be a read error, since a much larger clone differs from it by one base. TCRdb called the reads again in MiXCR, with one record for every CDR3 protein. Of 200,000 to 250,000 distinct CDR3 sequences detected, under 35% appear once; the ten largest clones hold under 9.5%. CDR3 length: 17 residues. Trimming stripped 3 bases from V and 6 bases from J, with 19 bases between. Germline V CDR1 and CDR2: SGHRS, YFSETQ. The data stem from a study of kidney transplant recipient with SARS-CoV-2 infection. The TCR comes from a young adult male patient who had COVID-19 and was a kidney transplant recipient. Some T cells may possibly be graft donor cells. This material consisted of a blood sample, taken at baseline and between days 110 and 120 from a kidney transplant recipient. This chain joins TRBV5-1 and TRBJ2-6; D possibly corresponds to TRBD1 (6 bases). In DNA form, the CDR3 reads TGCGCCAGCAGCTCCGGGGACAATCTTTCGGAGGCCAACGTCCTGACTTTC. Its translation is CASSSGDNLSEANVLTF.